A single sample is the source of the 16 T cell receptor beta chains below, sequenced in a study of shared clonotypes between healthy human individuals. Here immunoSEQ multiplex PCR was the method, and the copy in TCRdb shows in-frame clones only, minus some. The sample yields around 650,000 clones, approximately 96% seen once. CD8 cells classed as naive were CD45RO-negative and positively selected for CCR7, excluding terminally differentiated effector memory CD45RA+ cells. Material for sequencing was naive CD8+ T cells sorted from blood. The receptors originated from a woman aged 25-40 years in good health.

This chain's CDR3 is CASSLVLTGTYEQYF. The CDR3 nucleotides read TGTGCCAGCAGCTTAGTCTTGACAGGAACCTACGAGCAGTACTTC. The chain employs TRBV7-9 and TRBJ2-7, with TRBD1 as a possible D gene (6 bases). From germline, CDR1 is SEHNR and CDR2 FQNEAQ (reference sequence). This CDR3 comprises 15 residues. The ends were cut back, 1 base at V and 2 bases at J, with 12 bases in the middle.

The rearrangement links TRBV14 to TRBJ2-3; the D is unclear. The V gene's germline CDR1 is SGHDN and CDR2 FVKESK. The CDR3 spans 13 residues. V lost 0 bases and J lost 6, with 7 bases in between. Written as DNA, the CDR3 is TGTGCCAGCAGCCAAGATCTGCCTGATACGCAGTATTTT. This encodes CASSQDLPDTQYF. The full variable domain, completed using reference TRBV14 and TRBJ2-3, is EAGVTQFPSHSVIEKGQTVTLRCDPISGHDNLYWYRRVMGKEIKFLLHFVKESKQDESGMPNNRFLAERTGGTYSTLKVQPAELEDSGVYFCASSQDLPDTQYFGPGTRLTVL.

The chain uses TRBV7-6 and TRBJ2-3, with 10 bases matching TRBD2. The CDR3 totals 21 residues. Germline values: CDR1 SGHVS, CDR2 FNYEAQ. V was clipped by 5 bases and J by 1 base; unmatched bases: 21. Written as DNA, the CDR3 is TGTGCCAGCAGCCCCCTGAGCGGGACTAGCGTATACCAACCGCGCACAGATACGCAGTATTTT. The encoded protein is CASSPLSGTSVYQPRTDTQYF.

The CDR3 sequence: CASSSGSRQFF. CDR3 bases: TGTGCCAGCAGTTCGGGGAGTAGGCAGTTCTTC. This chain joins TRBV28 and TRBJ2-1; tentative D call: TRBD2 (5 bases). The CDR3 is 11 residues long. V lost 4 bases, J lost 12 bases, and 10 bases lay in between. The V gene's germline CDR1 is MDHEN and CDR2 SYDVKM. The full variable domain, with the rest looked up from reference TRBV28 and TRBJ2-1, is DVKVTQSSRYLVKRTGEKVFLECVQDMDHENMFWYRQDPGLGLRLIYFSYDVKMKEKGDIPEGYSVSREKKERFSLILESASTNQTSMYLCASSSGSRQFFGPGTRLTVL.

A word on this clone: This clone may be a read error of a much larger clone one base away. Other DNA variants within this sample encode the same CDR3. The V call is TRBV5-6, the J call TRBJ2-5; 11 bases are a match to TRBD1. The better agreement between TRBJ2-7 and the DNA end casts doubt on the J call. CDR1 is SGHDT and CDR2 is YYEEEE in the germline V gene. This CDR3 is 14 amino acids long. CDR3 in DNA: TGTGCCAGCAGCCCCGGGACAGGGGGCTACGAGCAGTACTTC. Protein: CASSPGTGGYEQYF.

The J gene is TRBJ1-4, the V gene TRBV9; TRBD1 is a possible D gene (6 bases). The germline gives CDR1 SGDLS, CDR2 YYNGEE. Trimming cost V 0 bases and J 7 bases, with 10 bases left between them. The CDR3 is made up of 14 amino acids. The CDR3 region has the DNA TGTGCCAGCAGCGTAGGCAGGGGAGGTGAAAAACTGTTTTTT. This codes for CASSVGRGGEKLFF.

This sequence joins TRBV7-9 and TRBJ2-5; D possibly uses TRBD1 or TRBD2 (6 bases each). The length of the CDR3 is 16 residues. Deletions cut 3 bases from V and 5 bases from J, with 19 bases between. CDR1 and CDR2 from the germline V gene are SEHNR and FQNEAQ (reference sequence). CDR3 nucleotides: TGTGCCAGCAGCTTGACACTATCATTCGGGGGCGAGACCCAGTACTTC. It specifies CASSLTLSFGGETQYF.

V is TRBV11-2 and J is TRBJ2-2, with D uncertain. The CDR3 runs to 16 residues. Trimming left V 0 bases short and J 2 bases short, with 10 bases between. The germline gives CDR1 SGHAT, CDR2 FQNNGV. CDR3 region: CASSLDPTLNTGELFF. Here the CDR3 DNA reads TGTGCCAGCAGCTTAGATCCCACCCTTAACACCGGGGAGCTGTTTTTT.

The chain joins TRBV7-9 to TRBJ2-1; 9 nucleotides align to TRBD2. Germline assignment: CDR1 SEHNR and CDR2 FQNEAQ (reference sequence). Unmatched junction bases numbered 19, after V lost 2 bases and J lost 8 bases. This CDR3 region has 19 residues. This chain's CDR3 is CASSLWTLDTVAGVDEQFF. The CDR3, as DNA: TGTGCCAGCAGCTTATGGACACTGGATACGGTAGCGGGAGTCGATGAGCAGTTCTTC. The full variable domain, completed using reference TRBV7-9 and TRBJ2-1, is DTGVSQNPRHKITKRGQNVTFRCDPISEHNRLYWYRQTLGQGPEFLTYFQNEAQLEKSRLLSDRFSAERPKGSFSTLEIQRTEQGDSAMYLCASSLWTLDTVAGVDEQFFGPGTRLTVL.

The chain carries TRBV6-5 and TRBJ2-5, with D tentatively TRBD2 (6 bases). CDR1 and CDR2 (germline): MNHEY, SVGAGI. Trimming shortened V by 0 bases and J by 4 bases, and 9 bases separated the two germline ends. The CDR3 has 14 residues. CDR3 sequence: CASSYSFGRETQYF. The CDR3, as DNA: TGTGCCAGCAGTTACTCTTTCGGGAGAGAGACCCAGTACTTC.

This clone was counted a single time. This chain joins TRBV6-1 and TRBJ2-5, with 12 positions matching TRBD2. The CDR3 is 15 residues long. After removal of 7 bases from V and 3 bases from J, the junction contained 6 bases not matched to a gene. Germline V gene lookup returns CDR1 MNHNS and CDR2 SASEGT. CDR3 region: CASTRTSGIEETQYF. The CDR3 DNA sequence: TGTGCCAGCACCCGGACTAGCGGGATTGAAGAGACCCAGTACTTC.

This clone has only one observation. The chain links TRBV19 to TRBJ1-2; D is uncertain. The V end was cut by 7 bases, the J end by 2 bases, with 8 bases between. The V gene's germline CDR1 is LNHDA and CDR2 SQIVND (reference sequence). This CDR3 has 12 residues. This CDR3 is CASMNGNYGYTF. DNA of the CDR3: TGTGCCAGTATGAACGGGAACTATGGCTACACCTTC.

CDR3 nucleotide sequence: TGTGCCAGCAGCAGAAGACAGGGGGCGCTTGATCAGCCCCAGCATTTT. Translating it yields CASSRRQGALDQPQHF. This chain joins TRBV28 and TRBJ1-5, with 10 bases identical to TRBD1. The V gene's germline CDR1 is MDHEN and CDR2 SYDVKM. V lost 6 bases to trimming and J lost 5 bases; unmatched junction nucleotides: 10. CDR3 length: 16 amino acids.

The V gene is TRBV5-6, the J gene TRBJ2-2, with D possibly matching TRBD2 (5 bases). Looked up from germline, CDR1 is SGHDT and CDR2 is YYEEEE. Trimming stripped 1 base from V and 0 bases from J, with 10 bases between. CDR3 length: 16 amino acids. CDR3 in DNA: TGTGCCAGCAGCTTGAAGAGGGTACCGAACACCGGGGAGCTGTTTTTT. As protein: CASSLKRVPNTGELFF. The entire variable domain, with the rest obtained from reference TRBV5-6 and TRBJ2-2, is as follows: DAGVTQSPTHLIKTRGQQVTLRCSPKSGHDTVSWYQQALGQGPQFIFQYYEEEERQRGNFPDRFSGHQFPNYSSELNVNALLLGDSALYLCASSLKRVPNTGELFFGEGSRLTVL.

V gene TRBV5-8 combines with J gene TRBJ1-4; 11 bases are a match to TRBD1. This CDR3 is built from 14 residues. Germline lookup yields CDR1 SGHTS and CDR2 YDEGEE. The V segment lost 4 bases and the J segment 8 bases; nucleotides outside the gene matches: 4. Written as DNA, the CDR3 is TGTGCCAGCAGCACAGGACAGGGGGCAGAAAAACTGTTTTTT. Translating it yields CASSTGQGAEKLFF.

In DNA, the CDR3 is TGTGCCAGCAGTGCACAGCAAAGCTCCTACAATGAGCAGTTCTTC. Its translation is CASSAQQSSYNEQFF. The V call is TRBV2, the J call TRBJ2-1; D gene ambiguous. The germline V and J ends were trimmed by 4 bases and 0 bases, with 10 bases remaining between them. The CDR3 is 15 residues long. Germline assignment: CDR1 SNHLY and CDR2 FYNNEI.